The source of this T cell receptor (beta chain) is a study of blood T cells in healthy people across ages. The germline gives CDR1 DFQATT, CDR2 SNEGSKA (reference sequence). This CDR3 comprises 14 residues. V lost 2 bases and J 0 bases, leaving 7 bases between the germline ends. Combining a sample-barcoded 5' primer with a J-beta primer mix, a second PCR ran for roughly 7 to 11 cycles. MiXCR was run by TCRdb on the 5' RACE reads, yielding one entry per CDR3 protein. The sample contains about 780,000 distinct CDR3 sequences, roughly 25% of which appear only once. The same data also contributed to another study, on T cells of mothers and their children.

The specimen sequenced was blood. This chain joins TRBV20-1 and TRBJ1-4, with D hard to call. The clonotype was recovered from a boy between 10 and 17 years old in good health. CDR3 in amino acids: CSARTGTTNEKLFF. The CDR3 DNA sequence: TGCAGTGCTAGAACGGGCACAACTAATGAAAAACTGTTTTTT.